The clone carrying this T cell receptor (beta chain) showed up just a few times. The antigen is not known. Germline and junction disagree at one end, which may indicate a read error. This sample was included in a study of metastatic and nonmetastatic thyroid tumors. Overall study results and limits: Reportedly, malignant thyroid tumors had significantly higher TCR beta diversity than benign nodules, in blood and tumor.

Not a single patient had been given any form of treatment at any point before undergoing thyroid surgery. Original analysis: The study took CDR3 differences across clinicopathological groups and made a distant-metastasis classifier for papillary thyroid cancer from them. TCRdb used MiXCR to call clones anew from the PCR reads. The V and J calls shown here were made by TCRdb, not taken from the authors' results. The sample has approximately 7,000 clones, roughly 35% seen once. Sequences were obtained from tumor tissue. This TCR was recovered from a female donor with papillary thyroid cancer or a benign thyroid nodule (not recorded which). Some clones in this sample may be carry-over from other donors' samples.

CDR3 amino acids: CASIPSGTGANVLTF. CDR3 coding DNA: TGTGCCAGCATCCCATCAGGGACTGGGGCCAACGTCCTTACTTTC. The chain is built from TRBV2 and TRBJ2-6; TRBD2 might be the D (6 bases). The germline V gene has CDR1 SNHLY and CDR2 FYNNEI. The CDR3 consists of 15 residues. Full variable domain (remainder filled in from reference TRBV2 and TRBJ2-6): EPEVTQTPSHQVTQMGQEVILRCVPISNHLYFYWYRQILGQKVEFLVSFYNNEISEKSEIFDDQFSVERPDGSNFTLKIRSTKLEDSAMYFCASIPSGTGANVLTFGAGSRLTVL.